Below, 14 T cell receptor beta chains from the same sample are listed, as sequenced in a study of shared T cell receptors in the human thymus. Sequencing was performed with immunoSEQ multiplex PCR; in TCRdb, only in-frame clones are kept and a portion is missing. The profile shows 63,000 or so clones, about 95% of them singletons. The sequenced sample was thymocytes. These receptors were collected from a human donor.

The rearrangement joins TRBV5-6 to TRBJ1-6, with unresolved D. CDR3 length: 15 amino acids. Germline CDR1 SGHDT, CDR2 YYEEEE. Trimming removed 5 bases at V and 7 bases at J, with 16 bases between. The CDR3 spells CASSYVGRGNSPLHF. For the CDR3, the DNA is TGTGCCAGCAGTTACGTCGGACGAGGGAATTCACCCCTCCACTTT.

The chain links TRBV5-1 to TRBJ2-7, with 8 bases fitting TRBD2. Germline V gene lookup returns CDR1 SGHRS and CDR2 YFSETQ. The CDR3 consists of 15 residues. V lost 0 bases, J lost 6 bases, and 8 bases stayed unmatched. CDR3 nucleotides: TGCGCCAGCAGCTTGGGCTCCGGGACTAGTGGCGAGCAGTACTTC. Translating gives CASSLGSGTSGEQYF.

The chain combines TRBV5-1 with TRBJ2-5; 12 positions match TRBD1. Germline-derived CDR1 and CDR2 are SGHRS and YFSETQ. CDR3 length equals 16 residues. V lost 7 bases to trimming and J lost 5 bases; unmatched junction nucleotides: 12. The CDR3 DNA reads TGCGCCAGCGGCACCCCCGGGACAGGGGGCGAGGAGACCCAGTACTTC. As protein: CASGTPGTGGEETQYF.

The sample holds a few counts of this clone. The rearrangement uses TRBV4-1 and TRBJ1-5; a weak D match, TRBD1 (5 bases). The germline V gene has CDR1 MGHRA and CDR2 YSYEKL. With 3 bases removed from V and 2 bases from J, the gap between germline ends came to 17 bases. This CDR3 is built from 17 residues. As DNA, the CDR3 is TGCGCCAGCAGCCATGACCCTCCGGGGACGGGCAATCAGCCCCAGCATTTT. It yields the protein CASSHDPPGTGNQPQHF.

The chain has TRBV27 and TRBJ2-7; possible D gene TRBD2, 6 bases. The V end was cut by 6 bases, the J end by 7 bases, with 13 bases between. CDR1 is MNHEY, CDR2 SMNVEV, per germline (reference sequence). The CDR3 is 12 amino acids. The CDR3 sequence is CASSSPGEEQYF. The CDR3, as DNA: TGTGCCAGCAGCTCCCCGGGAGAGGAGCAGTACTTC.

The chain combines TRBV5-1 with TRBJ1-2; D is uncertain. Trimming cost V 4 bases and J 2 bases, with 18 bases left between them. CDR3 length: 16 residues. The germline gives CDR1 SGHRS, CDR2 YFSETQ. CDR3 protein: CASSQQSHGQNYGYTF. CDR3 bases: TGCGCCAGCAGCCAACAATCCCACGGGCAGAACTATGGCTACACCTTC. The full variable domain, with the rest looked up from reference TRBV5-1 and TRBJ1-2, is KAGVTQTPRYLIKTRGQQVTLSCSPISGHRSVSWYQQTPGQGLQFLFEYFSETQRNKGNFPGRFSGRQFSNSRSEMNVSTLELGDSALYLCASSQQSHGQNYGYTFGSGTRLTVV.

A single count supports this clone. The chain is built from TRBV6-4 and TRBJ1-2, with TRBD1 matching over 9 bases. CDR3 length: 16 amino acids. V gave up 6 bases and J gave up 4 bases; unmatched junction bases: 12. CDR1 and CDR2 (germline): MRHNA, SNTAGT. CDR3 DNA: TGTGCCAGCAGCCGGGACAGGGAGGATTGTGGCTATGGCTACACCTTC. Translation: CASSRDREDCGYGYTF.

A single count supports this clone. The genes are TRBV30 and TRBJ1-1; D unresolved. Germline values: CDR1 GTSNPN, CDR2 SVGIG (reference sequence). The CDR3 contains 13 residues. The germline V and J ends were trimmed by 1 base and 1 base, with 7 bases remaining between them. CDR3 loop: CAWSDRRNTEAFF. In DNA, the CDR3 is TGTGCCTGGAGTGATCGACGGAACACTGAAGCTTTCTTT. Together with reference TRBV30 and TRBJ1-1, the CDR3 gives the full variable domain: SQTIHQWPATLVQPVGSPLSLECTVEGTSNPNLYWYRQAAGRGLQLLFYSVGIGQISSEVPQNLSASRPQDRQFILSSKKLLLSDSGFYLCAWSDRRNTEAFFGQGTRLTVV.

This chain uses TRBV9 with TRBJ2-4, with 12 positions matching TRBD1. The CDR3 is 20 amino acids. The trim removed 4 bases at V and 2 bases at J, leaving 16 bases unmatched. Germline V gene lookup returns CDR1 SGDLS and CDR2 YYNGEE. CDR3: CASSPSPGTGGESPKNIQYF. CDR3 sequence (DNA): TGTGCCAGCAGCCCCAGTCCCGGGACAGGGGGCGAGTCCCCCAAAAACATTCAGTACTTC.

The chain recombines TRBV15 with TRBJ1-5; no clear D gene. V was shortened by 8 bases and J by 1 base, with 18 bases between the two germline ends. Germline CDR1 is LNHNV and CDR2 is YYDKDF (reference sequence). The CDR3 sequence is 16 residues long. CDR3 sequence reads: CATESTENGSNQPQHF. CDR3 nucleotides: TGTGCCACCGAATCAACTGAGAACGGAAGCAATCAGCCCCAGCATTTT.

The chain recombines TRBV4-3 with TRBJ1-2, with a possible D match to TRBD1 (6 bases). The V end lost 2 bases, the J end lost 3 bases, and 22 bases lay between the germline ends. CDR3 length: 18 amino acids. The V gene's germline CDR1 is LGHNA and CDR2 YSLEER. The CDR3 DNA follows: TGCGCCAGCAGCCAAAGGTGGGATCTTGGGGGCCCACACTATGGCTACACCTTC. This translates into CASSQRWDLGGPHYGYTF.

The gene calls are TRBV5-1 and TRBJ2-2; no clear D gene. The germline V gene has CDR1 SGHRS and CDR2 YFSETQ. V lost 4 bases and J lost 5, with 6 bases in between. CDR3 length: 12 residues. The CDR3 sequence is CASSIWTGELFF. CDR3 in DNA: TGCGCCAGCAGCATATGGACCGGGGAGCTGTTTTTT.

The chain carries TRBV9 and TRBJ2-2; possibly TRBD1 for D (6 bases). The CDR3 spans 14 residues. Germline CDR1 SGDLS, CDR2 YYNGEE. V lost 4 bases and J 8 bases, leaving 15 bases between the germline ends. The CDR3 loop reads CASSRPQGKGELFF. CDR3 DNA sequence: TGTGCCAGCAGCCGACCACAGGGTAAAGGGGAGCTGTTTTTT. The variable domain in full, with the rest retrieved from reference TRBV9 and TRBJ2-2, is DSGVTQTPKHLITATGQRVTLRCSPRSGDLSVYWYQQSLDQGLQFLIQYYNGEERAKGNILERFSAQQFPDLHSELNLSSLELGDSALYFCASSRPQGKGELFFGEGSRLTVL.

The chain links TRBV10-2 to TRBJ1-2, with D perhaps TRBD1 (5 bases). The germline V and J ends were trimmed by 5 bases and 4 bases, with 20 bases remaining between them. This CDR3 has 16 residues. Germline CDR1 is WSHSY and CDR2 is SAAADI. CDR3 protein: CASSLKRWGGIYGYTF. CDR3 DNA sequence: TGCGCCAGCAGTCTAAAACGTTGGGGGGGGATCTATGGCTACACCTTC.